The clone carrying this T cell receptor beta chain was found many times. Next came a second PCR, run for about 6 to 11 cycles, which used a sample-barcoded 5' primer along with a J-beta primer mix. TCRdb used MiXCR to reprocess the 5' RACE reads, holding one entry per CDR3 protein. Of 600,000 to 800,000 distinct CDR3 sequences listed, approximately 21% are singletons. Germline CDR1 reads MNHEY; CDR2 reads SVGAGI. The CDR3 contains 15 residues. These data come from a study of blood T cells in healthy people across ages. The chain has TRBV6-5 and TRBJ2-5, with a possible D match to TRBD1 (5 bases). Near its end, the DNA agrees better with TRBJ2-7, so the J call may be wrong. This receptor was taken from an older man in good health. The sequencing input was blood. Here the CDR3 DNA reads TGTGCCAGCAGTTACGGGGCGCACAGCTCTTACGAGCAGTACTTC. The encoded protein is CASSYGAHSSYEQYF.